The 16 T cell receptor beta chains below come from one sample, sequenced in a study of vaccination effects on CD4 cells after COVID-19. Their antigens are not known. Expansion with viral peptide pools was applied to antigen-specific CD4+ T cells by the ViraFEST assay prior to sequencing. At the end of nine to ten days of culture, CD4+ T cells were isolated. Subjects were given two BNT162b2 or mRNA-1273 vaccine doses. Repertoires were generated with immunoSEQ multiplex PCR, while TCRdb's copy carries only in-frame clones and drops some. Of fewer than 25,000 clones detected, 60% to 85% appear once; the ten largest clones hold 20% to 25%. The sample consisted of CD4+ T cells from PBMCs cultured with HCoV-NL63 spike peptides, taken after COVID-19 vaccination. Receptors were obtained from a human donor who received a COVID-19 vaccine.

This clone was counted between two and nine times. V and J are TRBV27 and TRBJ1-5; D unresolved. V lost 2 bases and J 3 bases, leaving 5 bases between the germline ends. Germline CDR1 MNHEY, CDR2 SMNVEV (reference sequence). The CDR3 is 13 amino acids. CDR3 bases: TGTGCCAGCAGTTTAGTCCCCAATCAGCCCCAGCATTTT. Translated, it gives CASSLVPNQPQHF.

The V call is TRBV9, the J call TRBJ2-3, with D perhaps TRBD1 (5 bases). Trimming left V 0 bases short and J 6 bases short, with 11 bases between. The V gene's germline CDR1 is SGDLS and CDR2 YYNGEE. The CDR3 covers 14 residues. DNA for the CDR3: TGTGCCAGCAGCGTAGGTCAGGGTGTTGATACGCAGTATTTT. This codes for CASSVGQGVDTQYF.

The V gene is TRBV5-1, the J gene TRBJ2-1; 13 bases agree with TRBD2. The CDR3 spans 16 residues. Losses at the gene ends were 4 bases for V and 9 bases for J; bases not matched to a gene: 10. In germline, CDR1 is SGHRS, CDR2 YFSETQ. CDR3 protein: CASSPAGLAGESEQFF. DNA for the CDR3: TGCGCCAGCAGCCCGGCCGGACTAGCGGGAGAAAGTGAGCAGTTCTTC. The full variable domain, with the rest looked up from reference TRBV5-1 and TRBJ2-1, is KAGVTQTPRYLIKTRGQQVTLSCSPISGHRSVSWYQQTPGQGLQFLFEYFSETQRNKGNFPGRFSGRQFSNSRSEMNVSTLELGDSALYLCASSPAGLAGESEQFFGPGTRLTVL.

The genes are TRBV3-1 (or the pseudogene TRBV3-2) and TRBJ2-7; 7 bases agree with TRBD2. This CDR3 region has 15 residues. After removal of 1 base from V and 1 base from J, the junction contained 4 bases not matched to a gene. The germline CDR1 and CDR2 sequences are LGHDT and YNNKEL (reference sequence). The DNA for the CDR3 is TGTGCCAGCAGCCAAGCGGTGCGGGGGTCCTACGAGCAGTACTTC. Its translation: CASSQAVRGSYEQYF.

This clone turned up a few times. The DNA for the CDR3 is TGCAGTGCTAGTGTCCCTGGGGCCAACGTCCTGACTTTC. It yields the protein CSASVPGANVLTF. The chain uses TRBV20-1 and TRBJ2-6; D unresolved. V lost 3 bases and J lost 2, with 5 bases in between. Germline CDR1 DFQATT, CDR2 SNEGSKA (reference sequence). This CDR3 region has 13 residues.

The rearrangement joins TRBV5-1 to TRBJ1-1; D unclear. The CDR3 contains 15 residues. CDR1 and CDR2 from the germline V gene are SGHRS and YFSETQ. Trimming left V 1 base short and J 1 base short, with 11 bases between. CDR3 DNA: TGCGCCAGCAGCTTGATTCCGTGGGAGAACACTGAAGCTTTCTTT. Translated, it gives CASSLIPWENTEAFF.

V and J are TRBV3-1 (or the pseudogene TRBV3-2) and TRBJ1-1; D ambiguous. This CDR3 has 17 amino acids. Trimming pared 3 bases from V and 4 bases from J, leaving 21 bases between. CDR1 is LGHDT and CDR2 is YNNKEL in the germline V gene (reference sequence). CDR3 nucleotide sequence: TGTGCCAGCAGCCAGAGGATTAAGGGTCCCCGGGGCACTGAAGCTTTCTTT. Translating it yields CASSQRIKGPRGTEAFF.

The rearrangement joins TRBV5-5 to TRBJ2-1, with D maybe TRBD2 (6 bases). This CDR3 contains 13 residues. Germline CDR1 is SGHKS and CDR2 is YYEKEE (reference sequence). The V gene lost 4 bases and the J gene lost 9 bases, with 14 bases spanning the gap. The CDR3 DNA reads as TGTGCCAGCAGCCTTAGACTAGACACTGAGCAGTTCTTC. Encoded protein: CASSLRLDTEQFF. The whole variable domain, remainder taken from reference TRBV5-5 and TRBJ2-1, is DAGVTQSPTHLIKTRGQQVTLRCSPISGHKSVSWYQQVLGQGPQFIFQYYEKEERGRGNFPDRFSARQFPNYSSELNVNALLLGDSALYLCASSLRLDTEQFFGPGTRLTVL.

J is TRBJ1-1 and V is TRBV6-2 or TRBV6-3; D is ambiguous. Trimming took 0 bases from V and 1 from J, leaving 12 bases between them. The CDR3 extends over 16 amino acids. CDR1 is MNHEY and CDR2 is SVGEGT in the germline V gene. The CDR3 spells CASSYSNRLPNTEAFF. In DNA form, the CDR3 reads TGTGCCAGCAGTTACTCGAATCGGCTTCCGAACACTGAAGCTTTCTTT.

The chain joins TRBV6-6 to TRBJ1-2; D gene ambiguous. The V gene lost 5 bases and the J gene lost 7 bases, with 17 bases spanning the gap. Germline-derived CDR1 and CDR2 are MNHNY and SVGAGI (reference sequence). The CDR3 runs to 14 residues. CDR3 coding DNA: TGTGCCAGCAGTCCGGGGAGGGTCGCTAGTGGCTACACCTTC. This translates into CASSPGRVASGYTF.

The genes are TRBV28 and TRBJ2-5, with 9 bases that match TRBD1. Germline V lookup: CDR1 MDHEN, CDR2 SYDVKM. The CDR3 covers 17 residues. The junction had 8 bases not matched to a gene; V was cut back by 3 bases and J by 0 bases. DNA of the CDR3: TGTGCCAGCAGTTTCAGAGACAGGGGGTTCCACCAAGAGACCCAGTACTTC. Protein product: CASSFRDRGFHQETQYF.

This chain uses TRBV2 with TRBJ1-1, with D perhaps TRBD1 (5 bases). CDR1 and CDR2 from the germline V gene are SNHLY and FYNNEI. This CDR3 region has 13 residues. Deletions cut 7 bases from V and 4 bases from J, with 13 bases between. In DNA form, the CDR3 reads TGTGCCAGCACCACGGAGGGGAGCACTGAAGCTTTCTTT. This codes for CASTTEGSTEAFF.

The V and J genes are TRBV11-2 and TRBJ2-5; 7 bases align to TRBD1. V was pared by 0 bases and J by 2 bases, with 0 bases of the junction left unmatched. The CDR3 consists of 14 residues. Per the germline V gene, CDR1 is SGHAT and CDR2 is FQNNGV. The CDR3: CASSLDRGQETQYF. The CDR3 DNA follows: TGTGCCAGCAGCTTAGACAGGGGGCAAGAGACCCAGTACTTC. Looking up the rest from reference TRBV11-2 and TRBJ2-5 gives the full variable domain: EAGVAQSPRYKIIEKRQSVAFWCNPISGHATLYWYQQILGQGPKLLIQFQNNGVVDDSQLPKDRFSAERLKGVDSTLKIQPAKLEDSAVYLCASSLDRGQETQYFGPGTRLLVL.

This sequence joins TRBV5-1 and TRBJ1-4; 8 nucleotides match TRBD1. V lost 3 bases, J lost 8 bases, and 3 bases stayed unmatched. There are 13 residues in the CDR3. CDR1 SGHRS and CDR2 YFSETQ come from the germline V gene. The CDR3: CASSSDRGEKLFF. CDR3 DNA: TGCGCCAGCAGCTCCGACAGGGGCGAAAAACTGTTTTTT.

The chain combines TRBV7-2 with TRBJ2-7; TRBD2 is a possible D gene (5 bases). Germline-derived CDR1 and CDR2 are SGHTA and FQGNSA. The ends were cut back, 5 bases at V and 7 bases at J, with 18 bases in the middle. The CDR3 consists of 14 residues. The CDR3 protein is CASSLRGGDGEQYF. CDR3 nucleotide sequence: TGTGCCAGCAGCCTGAGAGGAGGTGACGGGGAGCAGTACTTC.

The CDR3 DNA reads as TGTGCCACCAGTGATTTACATCAGCGGGAGACCCCAGATACGCAGTATTTT. Translation gives CATSDLHQRETPDTQYF. The chain is built from TRBV24-1 and TRBJ2-3; 8 bases fit TRBD2. Trimming took 1 base from V and 4 from J; bases not matched to a gene: 9. CDR1 and CDR2 from the germline V gene are KGHDR and SFDVKD. The CDR3 sequence is 17 residues long.